Given below is one T cell receptor beta chain in context. This specimen belongs to a study of blood T cell repertoires in COVID-19. Background on the study: Whether acute or convalescent, the COVID-19 samples came from the United States, Italy and Spain. Nucleic acid was either cDNA or gDNA, and it came from T cells, B-cell-depleted T cells, or PBMCs.

Generated by immunoSEQ multiplex PCR, the TCRdb table keeps only in-frame clones and is missing some. The table shows approximately 180,000 clones, with around 85% occurring only once. Sequenced input: peripheral blood. This receptor was taken from a person aged 70 to 80 with COVID-19, enrolled during active disease.

In nucleotides, the CDR3 is TGTGCCAGCAGTGCGGTTGACCGTCCAACTAATGAAAAACTGTTTTTT. Amino acid sequence: CASSAVDRPTNEKLFF. The V call is TRBV21-1, the J call TRBJ1-4. TRBV21-1 is a recognized pseudogene. The CDR3 extends over 16 amino acids.